One sample yielded the 17 T cell receptor beta chains listed below, sequenced in a study of CD8 T cells in ankylosing spondylitis. TCRdb itself ran the 5' RACE reads through MiXCR, one entry per CDR3 protein. The sample includes around 430,000 distinct CDR3 sequences, approximately 17% of them seen just once. Which antigens these TCRs recognize remains unknown. Findings and caveats of the study: It appeared that ankylosing spondylitis blood was characterized by a TCR beta motif of several highly homologous variants.

The specimen sequenced was blood, either unsorted or a sorted T cell fraction (not recorded which). These receptors all stem from a male donor with ankylosing spondylitis.

This clonotype was detected only a few times. The chain uses TRBV12-3 or TRBV12-4 and TRBJ2-3; 11 bases are a match to TRBD2. This CDR3 spans 16 amino acids. Trimming cost V 5 bases and J 6 bases; bases outside gene matches: 10. CDR3 bases: TGTGCCAGCAGTCTCCTGGTAGCGGGGGGGCACGATACGCAGTATTTT. It encodes CASSLLVAGGHDTQYF.

CDR3: CASSPLHGEETQYF. The CDR3 nucleotides are TGTGCCAGCTCACCCTTACACGGAGAAGAGACCCAGTACTTC. V and J are TRBV18 and TRBJ2-5; D unclear. With 3 bases removed from V and 3 bases from J, the gap between germline ends came to 11 bases. The CDR3 covers 14 residues. Germline CDR1 KGHSH, CDR2 LQKENI.

The rearrangement uses TRBV11-2 and TRBJ2-1; D is unresolved. V was clipped by 5 bases and J by 5 bases, with 10 bases between them. The germline gives CDR1 SGHAT, CDR2 FQNNGV. This CDR3 is 13 amino acids long. The CDR3 DNA is TGTGCCAGCAGCCAACAGCGAAACAATGAGCAGTTCTTC. It encodes CASSQQRNNEQFF.

This clonotype was picked up a small number of times. The chain uses TRBV2 and TRBJ2-7; D gene unclear. CDR3 length equals 13 residues. Trimming stripped 8 bases from V and 5 bases from J, with 16 bases between. Per germline, CDR1 SNHLY and CDR2 FYNNEI. The CDR3 is CASGQRSSNEQYF. In DNA form, the CDR3 reads TGTGCCAGCGGGCAACGGAGTTCCAACGAGCAGTACTTC.

This clonotype showed up just a few times. This sequence joins TRBV5-1 and TRBJ2-5; D is perhaps TRBD2 (5 bases). The CDR3 runs to 16 residues. The germline V gene has CDR1 SGHRS and CDR2 YFSETQ. The germline V and J ends were trimmed by 3 bases and 3 bases, with 18 bases remaining between them. In nucleotides, the CDR3 is TGCGCCAGCAGCTCTGACCTGCTGCGGGCCAAAGAGACCCAGTACTTC. Translated, it gives CASSSDLLRAKETQYF.

The chain is built from TRBV7-9 and TRBJ2-4, with TRBD2 identical over 11 bases. CDR1 is SEHNR and CDR2 is FQNEAQ in the germline V gene (reference sequence). J lost 0 bases, V lost 5 bases, and 6 bases had no gene match. The CDR3 is 17 residues long. This chain's CDR3 is CASSPRLAGLAKNIQYF. DNA of the CDR3: TGTGCCAGCAGCCCCCGACTAGCGGGGTTAGCCAAAAACATTCAGTACTTC.

This clonotype was detected a few times. The chain has TRBV6-1 and TRBJ1-2; 9 bases map to TRBD1. The junction had 7 bases not matched to a gene; V was cut back by 6 bases and J by 2 bases. Germline values: CDR1 MNHNS, CDR2 SASEGT. The CDR3 loop spans 15 amino acids. CDR3 in DNA: TGTGCCAGCAGGGAAAGGGGACAGGGAAACTATGGCTACACCTTC. It codes for CASRERGQGNYGYTF.

The rearrangement uses TRBV7-9 and TRBJ1-2, with 9 bases lining up with TRBD1. Germline trimming cut 5 bases from V and 5 bases from J; bases unmatched to any gene: 6. The CDR3 contains 14 residues. Germline CDR1 SEHNR, CDR2 FQNEAQ (reference sequence). The CDR3 bases are TGTGCCAGCAGCCCACAGGGGGCAGGGTATGGCTACACCTTC. Encoded protein: CASSPQGAGYGYTF.

In its sample, this clonotype was seen a few times. This sequence joins TRBV5-6 and TRBJ2-1; D gene uncertain. Per germline, CDR1 SGHDT and CDR2 YYEEEE. This CDR3 region has 13 residues. Trimming pared 2 bases from V and 4 bases from J, leaving 7 bases between. CDR3: CASSFARYNEQFF. CDR3 coding DNA: TGTGCCAGCAGCTTCGCCCGTTACAATGAGCAGTTCTTC. The full variable domain, its missing parts supplied by reference TRBV5-6 and TRBJ2-1, is DAGVTQSPTHLIKTRGQQVTLRCSPKSGHDTVSWYQQALGQGPQFIFQYYEEEERQRGNFPDRFSGHQFPNYSSELNVNALLLGDSALYLCASSFARYNEQFFGPGTRLTVL.

The V gene is TRBV24-1, the J gene TRBJ1-2; the match to TRBD1 covers 7 bases. V trimming: 3 bases; J trimming: 4 bases; junction bases outside the gene matches: 7. CDR1 is KGHDR and CDR2 is SFDVKD in the germline V gene. The CDR3 has 15 residues. For the CDR3, the DNA is TGTGCCACCAGTGATGTAAAGCAGGGGGTCTATGGCTACACCTTC. Translation gives CATSDVKQGVYGYTF.

V usage is TRBV5-6 and J usage is TRBJ2-1; 7 nucleotides line up with TRBD1. V lost 3 bases and J lost 8; bases outside the gene matches: 5. From germline, CDR1 is SGHDT and CDR2 YYEEEE. The CDR3 loop spans 13 amino acids. The DNA of the CDR3 is TGTGCCAGCAGCTCGGACAGGCTTTATGAGCAGTTCTTC. It yields the protein CASSSDRLYEQFF.

This sequence joins TRBV29-1 and TRBJ2-3; 9 nucleotides agree with TRBD1. From germline, CDR1 is SQVTM and CDR2 ANQGSEA. J was trimmed by 3 bases and V by 7 bases; bases with no gene match: 2. This CDR3 contains 12 residues. The CDR3 reads CSGDRATDTQYF. CDR3 DNA: TGCAGCGGGGACAGGGCGACAGATACGCAGTATTTT.

The V call is TRBV7-9, the J call TRBJ2-3; 11 bases are shared with TRBD2. Per germline, CDR1 SEHNR and CDR2 FQNEAQ (reference sequence). The V gene end was trimmed by 5 bases and the J gene end by 1 base; junction bases not matched to a gene: 5. The CDR3 has 16 amino acids. The CDR3 DNA reads as TGTGCCAGCAGCCCGGGTAGCGGGAGGGGCACAGATACGCAGTATTTT. It codes for CASSPGSGRGTDTQYF.

The gene calls are TRBV5-1 and TRBJ2-5; TRBD1 matches 10 bases. The V gene's germline CDR1 is SGHRS and CDR2 YFSETQ. J gave up 4 bases and V 0 bases, and 3 bases lay outside the gene matches. This CDR3 is 15 amino acids long. DNA for the CDR3: TGCGCCAGCAGCTTGGCCGGGACAGGGGCAGAGACCCAGTACTTC. Its protein is CASSLAGTGAETQYF.

This clonotype was picked up many times. This chain connects TRBV12-3 or TRBV12-4 to TRBJ2-2, with TRBD2 identical over 7 bases. The CDR3 has 12 amino acids. Trimming cost V 6 bases and J 9 bases; bases outside gene matches: 4. CDR3 sequence: CASSILAWELFF. The CDR3 DNA is TGTGCCAGCAGCATACTAGCGTGGGAGCTGTTTTTT.

This clonotype was counted a few times. The gene calls are TRBV19 and TRBJ2-1; 12 bases align to TRBD2. The V and J ends lost 5 bases and 2 bases, in that order; junction bases with no gene match: 10. This CDR3 region has 18 residues. Germline V gene sequence: CDR1 LNHDA, CDR2 SQIVND (reference sequence). CDR3 nucleotide sequence: TGTGCCAGTAGTTCCAAGGCCACTAGCGGGGGGCCCTACAATGAGCAGTTCTTC. Its translation: CASSSKATSGGPYNEQFF.

The chain uses TRBV7-6 and TRBJ2-2, with 10 bases fitting TRBD2. The CDR3 spans 17 residues. V was clipped by 6 bases and J by 6 bases; unmatched bases: 13. Germline V lookup: CDR1 SGHVS, CDR2 FNYEAQ. The chain's CDR3 is CASRVGGPGTSAGELFF. The CDR3 DNA is TGTGCCAGCAGGGTGGGGGGACCCGGGACTAGCGCCGGGGAGCTGTTTTTT. Supplemented by reference TRBV7-6 and TRBJ2-2, the full variable domain reads GAGVSQSPRYKVTKRGQDVALRCDPISGHVSLYWYRQALGQGPEFLTYFNYEAQQDKSGLPNDRFSAERPEGSISTLTIQRTEQRDSAMYRCASRVGGPGTSAGELFFGEGSRLTVL.